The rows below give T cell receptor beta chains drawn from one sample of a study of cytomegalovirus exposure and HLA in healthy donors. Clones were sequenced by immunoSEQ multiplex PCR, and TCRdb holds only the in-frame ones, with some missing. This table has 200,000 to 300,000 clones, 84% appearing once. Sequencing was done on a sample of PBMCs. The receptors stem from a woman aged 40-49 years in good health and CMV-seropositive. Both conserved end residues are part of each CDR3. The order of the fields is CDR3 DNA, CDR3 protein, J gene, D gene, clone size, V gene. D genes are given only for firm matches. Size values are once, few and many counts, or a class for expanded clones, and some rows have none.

CDR3nt: TGTGCCAGCTCACCACTTGCCGGGACAGGGGGCAGTCACGGGGAGCTGTTTTTT; CDR3aa: CASSPLAGTGGSHGELFF; j_gene: TRBJ2-2; d_gene: TRBD1; abundance: .; v_gene: TRBV18
CDR3nt: TGCGCCAGCAGCCGGGGGACTAGCACTGGGAACATTCAGTACTTC; CDR3aa: CASSRGTSTGNIQYF; j_gene: TRBJ2-4; d_gene: TRBD2; abundance: .; v_gene: TRBV5-1
CDR3nt: TGTGCCAGCAGACCGGGACAGGGTTCCTACGAGCAGTACTTC; CDR3aa: CASRPGQGSYEQYF; j_gene: TRBJ2-7; d_gene: TRBD1; abundance: .; v_gene: TRBV27
CDR3nt: TGCGCCAGCAGGGGGCTTACAAACACCGGGGAGCTGTTTTTT; CDR3aa: CASRGLTNTGELFF; j_gene: TRBJ2-2; d_gene: .; abundance: .; v_gene: TRBV23-1
CDR3nt: TGCAGTGCCGAGGGGCGGGGGGAGCAGTACTTC; CDR3aa: CSAEGRGEQYF; j_gene: TRBJ2-7; d_gene: TRBD2; abundance: .; v_gene: TRBV20-1
CDR3nt: TGTGCCAGCAGCGTAGCGGACAGGGGAGGGGAGACCCAGTACTTC; CDR3aa: CASSVADRGGETQYF; j_gene: TRBJ2-5; d_gene: TRBD1; abundance: .; v_gene: TRBV9
CDR3nt: TGCGCCAGCAGCCAAGACAGAGGGGGCTACACCTTC; CDR3aa: CASSQDRGGYTF; j_gene: TRBJ1-2; d_gene: .; abundance: .; v_gene: TRBV4-3
CDR3nt: TGTGCCAGCAGTTCGGGACAGGGGGCGAGGAACATTCAGTACTTC; CDR3aa: CASSSGQGARNIQYF; j_gene: TRBJ2-4; d_gene: TRBD1; abundance: .; v_gene: TRBV28
CDR3nt: TGTGCCAGCATTCAGAGGACAGATACGCAGTATTTT; CDR3aa: CASIQRTDTQYF; j_gene: TRBJ2-3; d_gene: .; abundance: .; v_gene: TRBV6-4
CDR3nt: TGCAGCGTCTCCGGGACAGCGAACACTGAAGCTTTCTTT; CDR3aa: CSVSGTANTEAFF; j_gene: TRBJ1-1; d_gene: TRBD1; abundance: .; v_gene: TRBV29-1
CDR3nt: TGCGCCAGCAGTCAGTTATGGAGGGAAGGGGCTAACGATGAGCAGTTCTTC; CDR3aa: CASSQLWREGANDEQFF; j_gene: TRBJ2-1; d_gene: .; abundance: .; v_gene: TRBV23-1
CDR3nt: TGTGCCAGCGGCGAACTAGCGGGCTATGAGCAGTTCTTC; CDR3aa: CASGELAGYEQFF; j_gene: TRBJ2-1; d_gene: TRBD2; abundance: .; v_gene: TRBV9
CDR3nt: TGCGCCAGCAGCATTGGGGACAGAAATTCACCCCTCCACTTT; CDR3aa: CASSIGDRNSPLHF; j_gene: TRBJ1-6; d_gene: TRBD1; abundance: .; v_gene: TRBV5-1
CDR3nt: TGTGCCAGCACTCGGCAGGGCCATTATAGCAATCAGCCCCAGCATTTT; CDR3aa: CASTRQGHYSNQPQHF; j_gene: TRBJ1-5; d_gene: .; abundance: .; v_gene: TRBV9
CDR3nt: TGTGCCAGCAAACTAGCGGGAGGGCCCGGCAATGAGCAGTTCTTC; CDR3aa: CASKLAGGPGNEQFF; j_gene: TRBJ2-1; d_gene: TRBD2; abundance: once; v_gene: TRBV28
CDR3nt: TGTGCCAGCTACCGGGACAGGGAATCCTACGAGCAGTACTTC; CDR3aa: CASYRDRESYEQYF; j_gene: TRBJ2-7; d_gene: TRBD1; abundance: .; v_gene: TRBV19
CDR3nt: TGTGCCAGCAGACGGACAGGGGTTGAAAAACTGTTTTTT; CDR3aa: CASRRTGVEKLFF; j_gene: TRBJ1-4; d_gene: TRBD1; abundance: .; v_gene: TRBV28
CDR3nt: TGTGCCAGCAGTGTCCTCGGTTCACCCCTCCACTTT; CDR3aa: CASSVLGSPLHF; j_gene: TRBJ1-6; d_gene: .; abundance: .; v_gene: TRBV2
CDR3nt: TGTGCCAGTAGTATATGGGGGCCCCAAGAGACCCAGTACTTC; CDR3aa: CASSIWGPQETQYF; j_gene: TRBJ2-5; d_gene: .; abundance: .; v_gene: TRBV19
CDR3nt: TGCGCCAGCAGTTCCGGAGATTGGACAGGGCCAGGGGGCTACACCTTC; CDR3aa: CASSSGDWTGPGGYTF; j_gene: TRBJ1-2; d_gene: TRBD1; abundance: few; v_gene: TRBV5-1
CDR3nt: TGCGCCAGTAGCTCCAGGACTAGCGGGAGCTACGAGCAGTACTTC; CDR3aa: CASSSRTSGSYEQYF; j_gene: TRBJ2-7; d_gene: TRBD2; abundance: .; v_gene: TRBV5-1
CDR3nt: TGTGCCAGCAGCCCCGGGCCCCCGGGGAATGAGCAGTTCTTC; CDR3aa: CASSPGPPGNEQFF; j_gene: TRBJ2-1; d_gene: .; abundance: .; v_gene: TRBV11-2
CDR3nt: TGTGCCAGCAGCTTTGGACAGATTAAAAACACTGAAGCTTTCTTT; CDR3aa: CASSFGQIKNTEAFF; j_gene: TRBJ1-1; d_gene: .; abundance: .; v_gene: TRBV13
CDR3nt: TGCGCCAGCAGCTCACAAGGAGGGGGGGTTAATGAAAAACTGTTTTTT; CDR3aa: CASSSQGGGVNEKLFF; j_gene: TRBJ1-4; d_gene: .; abundance: .; v_gene: TRBV5-1
CDR3nt: TGTGCCAAGGGAGGCGACACCGGGGAGCTGTTTTTT; CDR3aa: CAKGGDTGELFF; j_gene: TRBJ2-2; d_gene: .; abundance: .; v_gene: TRBV7-9
CDR3nt: TGTGCCAGCATTTCAGCGGGAGGAAACATTCAGTACTTC; CDR3aa: CASISAGGNIQYF; j_gene: TRBJ2-4; d_gene: TRBD2; abundance: .; v_gene: TRBV27
CDR3nt: TGTGCCAGCTCACCACGGATGACAGATTCCTACAATGAGCAGTTCTTC; CDR3aa: CASSPRMTDSYNEQFF; j_gene: TRBJ2-1; d_gene: .; abundance: .; v_gene: TRBV18
CDR3nt: TGTGCCAGCAGCTCCAGGACTAGCGATTGGAATGAGCAGTTCTTC; CDR3aa: CASSSRTSDWNEQFF; j_gene: TRBJ2-1; d_gene: TRBD2; abundance: .; v_gene: TRBV7-8
CDR3nt: TGTGCCAGCGGGAGACAGGGATTAGGCTACGAGCAGTACTTC; CDR3aa: CASGRQGLGYEQYF; j_gene: TRBJ2-7; d_gene: TRBD1; abundance: .; v_gene: TRBV5-4
CDR3nt: TGTGCCAGCAGTTACCCACAGGTTAATAGCAATCAGCCCCAGCATTTT; CDR3aa: CASSYPQVNSNQPQHF; j_gene: TRBJ1-5; d_gene: .; abundance: .; v_gene: TRBV6-6
CDR3nt: TGTGCCAGCAGTTTAGATCGGCGGGGGTGGAATGAGCAGTTCTTC; CDR3aa: CASSLDRRGWNEQFF; j_gene: TRBJ2-1; d_gene: TRBD2; abundance: .; v_gene: TRBV27
CDR3nt: TGTGCCAGCAGTCGGGAGCCAGGCGGGGAGCAGTACTTC; CDR3aa: CASSREPGGEQYF; j_gene: TRBJ2-5; d_gene: .; abundance: .; v_gene: TRBV6-1
CDR3nt: TGTGCCATCAACCGACAGGAGAACACTGAAGCTTTCTTT; CDR3aa: CAINRQENTEAFF; j_gene: TRBJ1-1; d_gene: .; abundance: once; v_gene: TRBV10-3
CDR3nt: TGCGCCAGCAGCTCCCGGGCGGGGGGCGGCACTGGGGCCAACGGCCTGACTTTC; CDR3aa: CASSSRAGGGTGANGLTF; j_gene: TRBJ2-6; d_gene: TRBD2; abundance: .; v_gene: TRBV5-1
CDR3nt: TGCGCCAGCTTCGGGTACAATGAGCAGTTCTTC; CDR3aa: CASFGYNEQFF; j_gene: TRBJ2-1; d_gene: .; abundance: .; v_gene: TRBV5-1
CDR3nt: TGTGCCAGCAGCGGCGGGACAGGGGGCGAAAAACTGTTTTTT; CDR3aa: CASSGGTGGEKLFF; j_gene: TRBJ1-4; d_gene: TRBD1; abundance: .; v_gene: TRBV7-9